Listed below are T cell receptor beta chains from one sample, sequenced in a study of blood T cell repertoires in COVID-19. Assay: immunoSEQ multiplex PCR; the TCRdb copy retains only in-frame clones and omits some. The data contain roughly 200,000 clones, about 83% of them singletons. What was sequenced was PBMCs or T cells enriched from blood (not recorded which). The receptors stem from a woman aged 45-60 years who had been exposed to COVID-19. The CDR3 runs from the conserved cysteine through the conserved F or W. The D gene is left open where the match is weak. Rows may omit the clone size; those that give it use once, few, many or a size class.

V	J	size	D	CDR3	DNA
TRBV28	TRBJ2-3	NA	NA	CASYPEGGGDTDTQYF	TGTGCCAGTTACCCGGAAGGCGGGGGCGACACAGATACGCAGTATTTT
TRBV19	TRBJ1-2	NA	TRBD1	CASSTPGQSYGYTF	TGTGCCAGTAGTACTCCGGGACAGTCTTATGGCTACACCTTC
TRBV5-1	TRBJ2-3	NA	TRBD2	CASSLGGLARDTQYF	TGCGCCAGCAGCTTAGGAGGACTAGCCAGAGATACGCAGTATTTT
TRBV5-8	TRBJ1-5	once	NA	CASSLNQPQHF	TGTGCCAGCAGCCTTAATCAGCCCCAGCATTTT
TRBV27	TRBJ1-1	NA	TRBD1	CASRLDRVTEAFF	TGTGCCAGCAGACTTGACAGGGTTACTGAAGCTTTCTTT
TRBV18	TRBJ1-5	NA	NA	CASSPSDQPQHF	TGTGCCAGCTCACCTTCAGATCAGCCCCAGCATTTT
TRBV11-2	TRBJ1-3	NA	TRBD1	CASSQSGTVNTIYF	TGTGCCAGCAGCCAGTCCGGGACAGTAAACACCATATATTTT
TRBV6-5	TRBJ1-2	NA	NA	CASSYSIVLDYGYTF	TGTGCCAGCAGTTACTCGATAGTGTTGGACTATGGCTACACCTTC
TRBV5-1	TRBJ1-6	few	TRBD1	CASSQGQFNSPLHF	TGCGCCAGCAGCCAGGGACAGTTTAATTCACCCCTCCACTTT
TRBV5-4	TRBJ1-2	once	TRBD1	CASSSGLETGGGYTF	TGTGCCAGCAGCTCTGGCCTTGAGACAGGGGGCGGCTACACCTTC
TRBV5-1	TRBJ2-1	NA	NA	CASSLIGLYNEQFF	TGCGCCAGCAGCCTCATAGGACTTTACAATGAGCAGTTCTTC
TRBV5-1	TRBJ1-6	NA	NA	CASSLVVDSSSPLHF	TGCGCCAGCAGCCTGGTTGTGGACAGTTCTTCACCCCTCCACTTT
TRBV25-1	TRBJ2-4	NA	TRBD1	CASSARGSKNIQYF	TGTGCCAGCAGTGCCAGGGGGTCCAAAAACATTCAGTACTTC
TRBV7-2	TRBJ1-1	NA	TRBD1	CASSATGGSTEAFF	TGTGCCAGCAGCGCGACAGGGGGTAGCACTGAAGCTTTCTTT
TRBV20-1	TRBJ1-2	few	NA	CSASRAGYGYTF	TGCAGTGCTAGTAGGGCGGGATATGGCTACACCTTC
TRBV7-9	TRBJ1-1	NA	NA	CASSLVRGNTEAFF	TGTGCCAGCAGCTTAGTAAGGGGGAACACTGAAGCTTTCTTT
TRBV9	TRBJ1-2	NA	TRBD1	CASSVATTGLYGYTF	TGTGCCAGCAGCGTAGCTACGACAGGGCTGTATGGCTACACCTTC
TRBV29-1	TRBJ1-3	once	NA	CSVAGESGNTIYF	TGCAGCGTTGCGGGGGAAAGTGGAAACACCATATATTTT
TRBV5-1	TRBJ1-6	NA	NA	CASSPEEGGYNSPLHF	TGCGCCAGCAGCCCCGAGGAGGGGGGGTATAATTCACCCCTCCACTTT
TRBV5-1	TRBJ1-2	few	NA	CASSLLGAIGYTF	TGCGCCAGCAGCTTGTTGGGGGCTATAGGCTACACCTTC
TRBV18	TRBJ2-5	NA	NA	CASSSGPGNQETQYF	TGTGCCAGCTCATCAGGTCCAGGGAACCAAGAGACCCAGTACTTC
TRBV29-1	TRBJ2-7	many	TRBD1	CSVTPGQGSEQYF	TGCAGCGTTACCCCGGGACAGGGGTCCGAGCAGTACTTC
TRBV3-1/TRBV3-2	TRBJ1-2	NA	NA	CASLSDHQGNKANYGYTF	TGTGCCAGCCTTTCCGACCATCAGGGGAATAAAGCTAACTATGGCTACACCTTC
TRBV18	TRBJ2-7	NA	NA	CASSEEGRGYEQYF	TGTGCCAGCTCAGAAGAGGGTCGGGGCTACGAGCAGTACTTC
TRBV7-9	TRBJ1-1	NA	NA	CASSFGTEAFF	TGTGCCAGCAGCTTCGGGACTGAAGCTTTCTTT
TRBV4-2	TRBJ1-2	NA	NA	CASSPSDSPNYGYTF	TGTGCCAGCAGCCCAAGTGACAGCCCTAACTATGGCTACACCTTC
TRBV2	TRBJ2-6	NA	NA	CASSELTGYSGANVLTF	TGTGCCAGCAGTGAACTAACAGGGTACTCTGGGGCCAACGTCCTGACTTTC
TRBV7-8	TRBJ2-5	NA	TRBD2	CASSLGLAETQYF	TGTGCCAGCAGCTTAGGACTAGCGGAGACCCAGTACTTC